The 24 T cell receptor beta chains below all came from one sample that was sequenced in a study of blood T cell repertoires in COVID-19. Data came from immunoSEQ multiplex PCR; TCRdb stores just in-frame clones and leaves some out. This sample has some 150,000 clones, with approximately 86% found just once. The source material was peripheral blood. The receptor set was obtained from a woman between 65 and 79 years old with acute or convalescent COVID-19.

The gene calls are TRBV20-1 and TRBJ1-1; the D gene is possibly TRBD1 (5 bases). The V end lost 5 bases, the J end lost 5 bases, and 9 bases lay between the germline ends. The CDR3 loop spans 11 amino acids. The germline V gene has CDR1 DFQATT and CDR2 SNEGSKA (reference sequence). The CDR3 DNA is TGCAGTGCTGTAGGGGAAACTGAAGCTTTCTTT. Translated: CSAVGETEAFF.

The chain has TRBV21-1 and TRBJ2-5; TRBD1, the table's D call, was not compared with the DNA. TRBV21-1 is recorded as a pseudogene. The CDR3 extends over 15 amino acids. CDR3 in amino acids: CASSKDQGGGETQYF. CDR3 DNA sequence: TGTGCCAGCAGCAAAGATCAGGGGGGCGGAGAGACCCAGTACTTC.

The rearrangement uses TRBV28 and TRBJ2-5, with 9 positions matching TRBD2. V lost 6 bases and J lost 4; bases outside the gene matches: 12. CDR3 length: 16 amino acids. CDR1 MDHEN and CDR2 SYDVKM come from the germline V gene. The CDR3 here is CASSRQGSGGAETQYF. Written as DNA, the CDR3 is TGTGCCAGCAGCAGACAGGGTAGCGGGGGCGCAGAGACCCAGTACTTC.

V gene TRBV6-5 combines with J gene TRBJ2-1; 11 nucleotides align to TRBD2. The length of the CDR3 is 15 residues. Germline V gene sequence: CDR1 MNHEY, CDR2 SVGAGI. Unmatched junction bases numbered 6, after V lost 5 bases and J lost 6 bases. Written as DNA, the CDR3 is TGTGCCAGCAGTAGTAGCGGGGGGGCCGGCAATGAGCAGTTCTTC. Its protein product is CASSSSGGAGNEQFF.

This clone was seen once. This chain uses TRBV3-1 (or the pseudogene TRBV3-2) with TRBJ1-2; D ambiguous. This CDR3 spans 15 amino acids. The ends were cut back, 0 bases at V and 2 bases at J, with 10 bases in the middle. Germline CDR1 and CDR2: LGHDT and YNNKEL (reference sequence). CDR3 amino acids: CASSQEETLNYGYTF. The CDR3 DNA is TGTGCCAGCAGCCAAGAGGAGACTCTGAACTATGGCTACACCTTC.

The sample holds one count of this clone. This sequence joins TRBV28 and TRBJ1-4, with D tentatively TRBD1 (6 bases). Germline V gene data show CDR1 as MDHEN and CDR2 as SYDVKM. This CDR3 is built from 17 residues. V lost 5 bases, J lost 8 bases, and 24 bases lay in between. The CDR3 protein is CASSPPFGGGLREKLFF. In DNA form, the CDR3 reads TGTGCCAGCAGTCCCCCATTCGGGGGGGGGCTCCGAGAAAAACTGTTTTTT.

J is TRBJ1-6 and V is TRBV11-3; unclear D gene. The CDR3 contains 12 residues. Germline CDR1 SGHNT, CDR2 YENEEA. V lost 3 bases and J lost 7, with 4 bases in between. CDR3 amino acids: CASSFGNSPLHF. Written as DNA, the CDR3 is TGTGCCAGCAGCTTCGGGAATTCACCCCTCCACTTT.

Comments on this clone: A read error may produce the germline difference seen at one junction end. The chain carries TRBV27 and TRBJ1-2; a weak D match, TRBD1 (6 bases). There are 11 residues in the CDR3. Germline CDR1 reads MNHEY; CDR2 reads SMNVEV (reference sequence). The CDR3 loop is CASGWDTPFAF. DNA of the CDR3: TGTGCCAGCGGCTGGGACACCCCCTTCGCCTTC.

V usage is TRBV5-1 and J usage is TRBJ1-2; no reliable D call. V dropped 0 bases and J dropped 5 bases, with 5 bases sitting between them. CDR3 length equals 12 residues. Germline V gives CDR1 SGHRS, CDR2 YFSETQ. CDR3 sequence (DNA): TGCGCCAGCAGCTTGGATCAGTATGGCTACACCTTC. The encoded protein is CASSLDQYGYTF.

This clone was seen a single time. The V call is TRBV6-5, the J call TRBJ2-3; the match to TRBD1 covers 11 bases. The CDR3 is 15 amino acids. The germline gives CDR1 MNHEY, CDR2 SVGAGI. The V segment lost 2 bases and the J segment 5 bases; nucleotides outside the gene matches: 3. CDR3 residues: CASSYRTGGIDTQYF. DNA for the CDR3: TGTGCCAGCAGTTACCGGACAGGGGGCATAGATACGCAGTATTTT.

V is TRBV29-1 and J is TRBJ2-4; TRBD2 aligns across 9 bases. The germline CDR1 and CDR2 sequences are SQVTM and ANQGSEA. The ends lost 4 bases at V and 9 bases at J; junction bases unmatched: 7. The CDR3 is made up of 13 amino acids. DNA of the CDR3: TGCAGCGTTGTGCGGGGGGGCCAGGGCATTCAGTACTTC. This codes for CSVVRGGQGIQYF.

J is TRBJ2-3 and V is TRBV18, with TRBD1 identical over 9 bases. Germline CDR1 is KGHSH and CDR2 is LQKENI. The CDR3 covers 15 residues. V was pared by 0 bases and J by 4 bases, with 2 bases of the junction left unmatched. The CDR3 sequence is CASSPPGQGADTQYF. The DNA for the CDR3 is TGTGCCAGCTCACCACCGGGACAGGGCGCAGATACGCAGTATTTT. The whole variable domain, remainder taken from reference TRBV18 and TRBJ2-3, is NAGVMQNPRHLVRRRGQEARLRCSPMKGHSHVYWYRQLPEEGLKFMVYLQKENIIDESGMPKERFSAEFPKEGPSILRIQQVVRGDSAAYFCASSPPGQGADTQYFGPGTRLTVL.

The rearrangement joins TRBV2 to TRBJ1-1, with TRBD1 identical over 8 bases. The CDR3 is 14 amino acids. Per the germline V gene, CDR1 is SNHLY and CDR2 is FYNNEI. V lost 6 bases, J lost 1 base, and 4 bases stayed unmatched. CDR3 residues: CASSVGQGNTEAFF. The CDR3 coding sequence is TGTGCCAGCAGCGTAGGACAGGGGAACACTGAAGCTTTCTTT.

V is TRBV7-6 and J is TRBJ2-3, with TRBD2 identical over 9 bases. The CDR3 has 16 amino acids. CDR1 is SGHVS and CDR2 is FNYEAQ in the germline V gene. The V and J ends lost 5 bases and 2 bases, in that order; junction bases with no gene match: 8. The CDR3 DNA sequence: TGTGCCAGCAGCGGGATAGCGGGAGAGAACACAGATACGCAGTATTTT. It yields the protein CASSGIAGENTDTQYF.

CDR3 DNA sequence: TGTGCCAGCAGCCAAGATATTACTCCTCCGAGGGCTTTCTTT. It codes for CASSQDITPPRAFF. The V gene is TRBV3-1 (or the pseudogene TRBV3-2), the J gene TRBJ1-1, with D hard to call. CDR1 and CDR2 from the germline V gene are LGHDT and YNNKEL (reference sequence). CDR3 length: 14 residues. Trimming left V 0 bases short and J 11 bases short, with 16 bases between.

The chain links TRBV29-1 to TRBJ2-7; the D gene is possibly TRBD1 (5 bases). CDR3 size: 14 residues. Germline CDR1 SQVTM, CDR2 ANQGSEA. V lost 5 bases and J 0 bases, leaving 14 bases between the germline ends. The DNA for the CDR3 is TGCAGCGTTAAAAGGGGCTCAGGCTCCTACGAGCAGTACTTC. It is translated as CSVKRGSGSYEQYF.

The chain uses TRBV7-6 and TRBJ2-7; 9 bases agree with TRBD1. V gave up 6 bases and J gave up 0 bases; unmatched junction bases: 9. The CDR3 runs to 16 residues. Germline V gene lookup returns CDR1 SGHVS and CDR2 FNYEAQ. The CDR3 region has the DNA TGTGCCAGCAGAAAAACCGGGACAGGGAGCTCCTACGAGCAGTACGTC. Amino acids: CASRKTGTGSSYEQYV.

The chain carries TRBV2 and TRBJ1-1, with 8 positions matching TRBD1. Germline V CDR1 and CDR2: SNHLY, FYNNEI. The CDR3 sequence is 15 residues long. V lost 5 bases and J lost 0; bases outside the gene matches: 5. The DNA of the CDR3 is TGTGCCAGCAGTCCCCGGACAGGGATGAACACTGAAGCTTTCTTT. Its protein is CASSPRTGMNTEAFF.

The genes are TRBV7-2 and TRBJ2-2; TRBD2 agrees at 10 bases. From germline, CDR1 is SGHTA and CDR2 FQGNSA. V lost 6 bases and J lost 6; bases outside the gene matches: 10. The CDR3 length is 16 residues. The DNA of the CDR3 is TGTGCCAGCAGGGAGCGGGGGGGCCTTCAGTCCGGGGAGCTGTTTTTT. Amino acid sequence: CASRERGGLQSGELFF.

This chain connects TRBV7-3 to TRBJ2-3; 11 bases match TRBD1. V shed 1 base, J shed 3 bases, and the junction held 0 bases outside the gene matches. This CDR3 is built from 15 residues. From germline, CDR1 is SGHTA and CDR2 FQGTGA. CDR3 in amino acids: CASSLRDRGTDTQYF. The CDR3 region has the DNA TGTGCCAGCAGCTTAAGGGACAGGGGGACAGATACGCAGTATTTT.

J is TRBJ2-7 and V is TRBV5-6; TRBD1 matches at 9 bases. CDR3 size: 11 residues. Trimming cost V 3 bases and J 10 bases; bases outside gene matches: 2. Germline CDR1 is SGHDT and CDR2 is YYEEEE. The chain's CDR3 is CASSWDREQYV. The CDR3 nucleotides read TGTGCCAGCAGCTGGGACAGGGAACAGTACGTC.

The chain joins TRBV25-1 to TRBJ1-2; TRBD1 matches at 8 bases. The CDR3 has 14 residues. J lost 4 bases, V lost 6 bases, and 7 bases had no gene match. Germline loops: CDR1 MGHDK, CDR2 SYGVNS. The CDR3, as DNA: TGTGCCAGCAGCCGACAGGGGAATGGCTATGGCTACACCTTC. Translated, it gives CASSRQGNGYGYTF.

In DNA form, the CDR3 reads TGTGCCAGCAGCCAAGGTAAGAGGAGTGAGCAGTTCTTC. It translates to CASSQGKRSEQFF. The chain has TRBV3-1 (or the pseudogene TRBV3-2) and TRBJ2-1; D unresolved. The CDR3 consists of 13 residues. The ends were cut back, 1 base at V and 9 bases at J, with 10 bases in the middle. Germline V gene data show CDR1 as LGHDT and CDR2 as YNNKEL (reference sequence).

The chain joins TRBV12-3 or TRBV12-4 to TRBJ1-2; no clear D gene. This CDR3 contains 13 residues. V was clipped by 3 bases and J by 1 base, with 6 bases between them. The CDR3 protein is CASSLGDNYGYTF. The CDR3 DNA reads as TGTGCCAGCAGTTTGGGAGATAACTATGGCTACACCTTC.